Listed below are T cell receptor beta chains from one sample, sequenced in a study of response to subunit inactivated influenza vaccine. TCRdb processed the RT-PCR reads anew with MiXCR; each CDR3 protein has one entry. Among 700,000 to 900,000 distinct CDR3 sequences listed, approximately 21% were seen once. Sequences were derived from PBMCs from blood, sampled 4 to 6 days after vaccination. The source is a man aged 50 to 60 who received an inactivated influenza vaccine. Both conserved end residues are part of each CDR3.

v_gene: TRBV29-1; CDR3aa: CSVESSGGRGANVLTF
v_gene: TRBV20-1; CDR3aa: CSAPGGGFTTGELFF
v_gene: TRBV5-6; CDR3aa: CASSSWGAGNQPQHF
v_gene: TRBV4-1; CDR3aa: CASSQEGWSRGPFFGVAYEQYF
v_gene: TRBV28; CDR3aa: CASSQASTYEQYF
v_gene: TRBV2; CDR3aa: CASSNFGDSEVKNIQYF
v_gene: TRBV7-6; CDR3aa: CASSLAPRQDRYSGANVLTF
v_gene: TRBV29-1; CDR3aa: CSVEAFGETRQYF
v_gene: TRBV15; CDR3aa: CATRENRDYQETQYF
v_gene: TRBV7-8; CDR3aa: CASSFWGGEQYF
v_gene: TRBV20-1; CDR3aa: CSARVTDSQETQYF
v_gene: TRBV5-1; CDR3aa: CASSFRLAGAGEQFF
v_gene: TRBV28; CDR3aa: CASSSRGGKRGELFF
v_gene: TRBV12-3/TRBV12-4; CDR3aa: CASSFRPTGMNTEAFF
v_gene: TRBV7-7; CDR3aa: CASSVGRGETQYF
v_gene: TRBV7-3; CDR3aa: CASSLIGRGHTDTQYF
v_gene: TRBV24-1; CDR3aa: CATSDPGQDTQYF
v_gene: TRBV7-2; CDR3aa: CASSGHPYEKLFF
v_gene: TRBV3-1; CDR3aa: CASSRGGGYNEQFF
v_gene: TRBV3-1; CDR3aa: CASSQRANNEQFF
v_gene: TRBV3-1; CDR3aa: CASSQGAGNYGYTF
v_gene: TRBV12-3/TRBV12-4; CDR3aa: CASSLTVDVPQHF
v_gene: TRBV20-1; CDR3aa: CSARDRESVLTF
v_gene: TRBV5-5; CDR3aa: CASSLAGTSQPGAQYF
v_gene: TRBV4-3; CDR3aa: CASSQESSTIQYF
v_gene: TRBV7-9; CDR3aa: CASSLGRGSRNTGELFF
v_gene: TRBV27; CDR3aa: CASSTWTGENEQYF
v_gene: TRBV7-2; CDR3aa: CASSLRIADTQYF
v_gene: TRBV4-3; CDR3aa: CASSQDTGRNEKLFF
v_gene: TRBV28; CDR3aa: CASSSPRGVETQYF
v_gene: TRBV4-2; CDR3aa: CASSRSGGAYEQYF
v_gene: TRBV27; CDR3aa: CASSSLQEFYNSPLHF
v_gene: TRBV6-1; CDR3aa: CASRSGVSLSYNEQFF
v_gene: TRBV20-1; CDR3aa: CSAYRTSGRGIEQFF
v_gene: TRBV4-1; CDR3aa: CASSRIMPGADTQYF
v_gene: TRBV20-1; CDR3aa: CSAPYGYNEQFF
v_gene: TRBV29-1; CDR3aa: CSVGFRLGHEQFF
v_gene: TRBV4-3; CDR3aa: CASSQDPLAYNEQFF
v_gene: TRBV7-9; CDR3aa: CASSYLGTSTDTQYF
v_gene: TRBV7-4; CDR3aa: CASSQMGTEDEQYF
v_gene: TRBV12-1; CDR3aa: CASSSFPGLPTRNEQFF
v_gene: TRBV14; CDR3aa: CASSQLGPGANVLTF
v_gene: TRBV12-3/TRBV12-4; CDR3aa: CASIPRGQRATEAFF
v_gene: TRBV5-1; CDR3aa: CASKGVAGRQETQYF
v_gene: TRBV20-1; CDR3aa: CSAIPIPAYEQYF
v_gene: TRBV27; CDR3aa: CASSSNTPTGNEQFF
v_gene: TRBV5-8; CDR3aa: CASSLETGGKSNQPQHF
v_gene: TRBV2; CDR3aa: CASSKGTSGMRYEQYF
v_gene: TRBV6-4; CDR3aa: CASSRGEAFF
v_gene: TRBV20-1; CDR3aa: CSASTRDRAQPQHF
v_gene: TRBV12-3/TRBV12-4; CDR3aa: CASTPSGQDREAFF